This T cell receptor (beta chain) was identified in a study of blood T cell repertoires in COVID-19. Study details: Acute and convalescent COVID-19 samples came from the United States, Italy and Spain.

Clones were sequenced by immunoSEQ multiplex PCR, and TCRdb holds only the in-frame ones, with some missing. The table includes roughly 80,000 clones, about four fifths detected once. This CDR3 is 13 amino acids long. V was trimmed by 1 base and J by 6 bases, leaving 9 bases between them. CDR1 SEHNR and CDR2 FQNEAQ come from the germline V gene (reference sequence). This chain connects TRBV7-9 to TRBJ1-2, with unresolved D. The TCR comes from a human donor in a cohort sampled during active COVID-19. Sequencing was carried out using peripheral blood. The CDR3, as DNA: TGTGCCAGCAGCTTAGTCGGGGTTAATGGCTACACCTTC. Translated, it gives CASSLVGVNGYTF. The full variable domain, completed using reference TRBV7-9 and TRBJ1-2, is DTGVSQNPRHKITKRGQNVTFRCDPISEHNRLYWYRQTLGQGPEFLTYFQNEAQLEKSRLLSDRFSAERPKGSFSTLEIQRTEQGDSAMYLCASSLVGVNGYTFGSGTRLTVV.